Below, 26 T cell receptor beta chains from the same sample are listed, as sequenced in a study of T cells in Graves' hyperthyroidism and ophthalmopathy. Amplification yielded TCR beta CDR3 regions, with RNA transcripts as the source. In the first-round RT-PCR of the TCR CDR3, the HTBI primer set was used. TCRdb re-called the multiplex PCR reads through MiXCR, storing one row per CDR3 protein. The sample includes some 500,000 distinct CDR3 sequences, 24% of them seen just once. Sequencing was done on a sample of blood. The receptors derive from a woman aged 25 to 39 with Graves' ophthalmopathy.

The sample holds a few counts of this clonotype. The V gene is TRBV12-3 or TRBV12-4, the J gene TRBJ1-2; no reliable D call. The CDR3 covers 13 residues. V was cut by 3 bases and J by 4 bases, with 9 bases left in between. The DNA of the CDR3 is TGTGCCAGCAGTTTGTTACAACTCTATGGCTACACCTTC. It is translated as CASSLLQLYGYTF.

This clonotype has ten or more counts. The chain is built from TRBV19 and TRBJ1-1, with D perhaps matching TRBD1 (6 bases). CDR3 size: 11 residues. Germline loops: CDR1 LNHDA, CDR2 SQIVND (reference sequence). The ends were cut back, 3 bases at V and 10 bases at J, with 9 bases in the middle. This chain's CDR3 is CASSMGAGAFF. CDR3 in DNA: TGTGCCAGTAGTATGGGGGCTGGAGCTTTCTTT.

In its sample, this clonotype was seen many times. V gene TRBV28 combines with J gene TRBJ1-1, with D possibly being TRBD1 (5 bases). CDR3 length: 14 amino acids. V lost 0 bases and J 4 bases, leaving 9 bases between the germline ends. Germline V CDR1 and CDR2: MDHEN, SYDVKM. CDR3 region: CASSLWPGGTEAFF. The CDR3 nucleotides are TGTGCCAGCAGTTTATGGCCGGGGGGCACTGAAGCTTTCTTT.

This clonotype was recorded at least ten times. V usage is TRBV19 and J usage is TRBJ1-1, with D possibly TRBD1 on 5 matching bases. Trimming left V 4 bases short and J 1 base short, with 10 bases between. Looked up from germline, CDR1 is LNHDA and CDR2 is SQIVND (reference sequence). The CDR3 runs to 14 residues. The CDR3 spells CASSTGTRNTEAFF. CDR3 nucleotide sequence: TGTGCCAGTAGTACAGGGACGAGGAACACTGAAGCTTTCTTT.

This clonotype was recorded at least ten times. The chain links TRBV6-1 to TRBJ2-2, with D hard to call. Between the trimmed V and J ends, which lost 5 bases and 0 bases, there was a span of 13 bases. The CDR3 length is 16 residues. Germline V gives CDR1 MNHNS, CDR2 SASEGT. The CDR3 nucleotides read TGTGCCAGCAGTCGCCTCGCTGTGGCGAACACCGGGGAGCTGTTTTTT. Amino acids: CASSRLAVANTGELFF.

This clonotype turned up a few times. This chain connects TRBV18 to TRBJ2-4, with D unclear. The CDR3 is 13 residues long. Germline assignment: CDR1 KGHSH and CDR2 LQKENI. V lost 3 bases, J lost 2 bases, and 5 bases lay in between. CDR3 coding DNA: TGTGCCAGCTCACCGGCGCCCAAAAACATTCAGTACTTC. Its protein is CASSPAPKNIQYF.

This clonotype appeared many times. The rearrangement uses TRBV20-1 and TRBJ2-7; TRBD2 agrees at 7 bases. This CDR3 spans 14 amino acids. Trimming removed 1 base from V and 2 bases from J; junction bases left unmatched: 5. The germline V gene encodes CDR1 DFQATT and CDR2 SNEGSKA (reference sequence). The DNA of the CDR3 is TGCAGTGCTAGAGCCCCAGCGGGGCCCTACGAGCAGTACTTC. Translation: CSARAPAGPYEQYF.

The chain's CDR3 is CASRTSGQGGGYTF. The CDR3 nucleotides read TGTGCCAGCAGGACTTCGGGACAGGGAGGGGGCTACACCTTC. The chain has TRBV6-1 and TRBJ1-2, with 9 bases matching TRBD1. CDR1 and CDR2 (germline): MNHNS, SASEGT. Trimming at V came to 6 bases and at J to 8 bases, leaving 10 bases not matched to a gene. The CDR3 covers 14 residues.

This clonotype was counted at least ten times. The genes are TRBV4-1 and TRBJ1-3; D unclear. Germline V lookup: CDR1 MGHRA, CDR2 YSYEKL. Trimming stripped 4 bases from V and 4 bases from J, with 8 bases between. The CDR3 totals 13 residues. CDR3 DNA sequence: TGCGCCAGCAGCCTGCTGCGGGGAAACACCATATATTTT. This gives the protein CASSLLRGNTIYF.

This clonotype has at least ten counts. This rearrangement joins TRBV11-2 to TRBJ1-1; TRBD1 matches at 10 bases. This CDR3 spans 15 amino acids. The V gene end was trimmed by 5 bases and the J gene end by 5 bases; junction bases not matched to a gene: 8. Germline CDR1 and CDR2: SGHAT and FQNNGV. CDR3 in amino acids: CASSTLRDRGTEAFF. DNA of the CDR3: TGTGCCAGCAGCACACTCCGGGACAGGGGTACTGAAGCTTTCTTT.

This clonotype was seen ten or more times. CDR3: CASSWRGAGYTF. CDR3 nucleotide sequence: TGTGCCAGTAGTTGGCGGGGCGCTGGCTACACCTTC. The chain employs TRBV19 and TRBJ1-2; maybe TRBD1 (5 bases). CDR3 length: 12 amino acids. Between the trimmed V and J ends, which lost 5 bases and 7 bases, there was a span of 11 bases. Germline V CDR1 and CDR2: LNHDA, SQIVND (reference sequence).

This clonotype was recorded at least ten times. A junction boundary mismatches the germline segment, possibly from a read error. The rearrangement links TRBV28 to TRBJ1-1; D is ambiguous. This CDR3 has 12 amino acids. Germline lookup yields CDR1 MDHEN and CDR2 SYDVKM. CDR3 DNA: TGTGCCAGCCTCGGTACCGGCGTCGTCATAATCTTT. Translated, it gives CASLGTGVVIIF.

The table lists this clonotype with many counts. CDR3 sequence (DNA): TGTGCCAGCAGTCGACAGGTACGTGAAGCTTTCTTT. It translates to CASSRQVREAFF. The rearrangement uses TRBV6-2 or TRBV6-3 and TRBJ1-1; possible D gene TRBD1, 6 bases. In germline, CDR1 is MNHEY, CDR2 SVGEGT. V shed 5 bases and J shed 7 bases, with 11 bases lying between them. The CDR3 runs to 12 residues.

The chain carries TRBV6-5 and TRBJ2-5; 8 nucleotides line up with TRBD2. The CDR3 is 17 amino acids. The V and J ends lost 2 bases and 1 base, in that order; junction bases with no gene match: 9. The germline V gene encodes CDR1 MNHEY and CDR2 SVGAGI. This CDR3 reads CASSYGASGGFQETQYF. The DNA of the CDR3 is TGTGCCAGCAGTTACGGGGCCAGCGGGGGATTCCAAGAGACCCAGTACTTC.

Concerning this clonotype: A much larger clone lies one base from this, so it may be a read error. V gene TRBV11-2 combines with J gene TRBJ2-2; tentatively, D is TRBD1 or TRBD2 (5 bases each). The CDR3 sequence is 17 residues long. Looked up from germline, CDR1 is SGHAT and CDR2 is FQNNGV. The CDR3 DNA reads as TGTGCCAGCAGCTTAAGTAACGGACTCATGGACACCGGGGAGCTGTGTTTT. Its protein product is CASSLSNGLMDTGELCF.

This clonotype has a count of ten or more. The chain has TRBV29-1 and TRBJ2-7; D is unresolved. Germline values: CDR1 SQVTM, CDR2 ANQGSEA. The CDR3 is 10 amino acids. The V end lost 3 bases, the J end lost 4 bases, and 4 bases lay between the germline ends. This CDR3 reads CSVEDYEQYF. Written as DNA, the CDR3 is TGCAGCGTTGAGGATTACGAGCAGTACTTC.

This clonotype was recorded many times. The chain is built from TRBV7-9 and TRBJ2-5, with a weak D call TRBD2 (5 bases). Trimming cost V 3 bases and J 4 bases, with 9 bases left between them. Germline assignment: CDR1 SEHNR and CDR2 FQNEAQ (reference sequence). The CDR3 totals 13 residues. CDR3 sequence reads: CASSFGELETQYF. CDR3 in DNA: TGTGCCAGCAGCTTCGGGGAGTTAGAGACCCAGTACTTC.

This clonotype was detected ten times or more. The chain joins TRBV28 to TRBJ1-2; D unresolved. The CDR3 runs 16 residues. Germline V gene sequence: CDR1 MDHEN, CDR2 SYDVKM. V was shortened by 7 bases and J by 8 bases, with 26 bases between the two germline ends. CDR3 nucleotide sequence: TGTGCCAGCAACCCCTTCCCCCTCCTACGGGGTCGGGGCTACACCTTC. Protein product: CASNPFPLLRGRGYTF.

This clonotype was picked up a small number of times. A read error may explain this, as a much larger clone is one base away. CDR3 coding DNA: TGTGCCAGCAGTTACTCAGGGACAGGGCCCTACGAGCAGTACTTC. Translated: CASSYSGTGPYEQYF. This rearrangement joins TRBV6-5 to TRBJ2-7; 9 nucleotides match TRBD1. The CDR3 covers 15 residues. Germline CDR1 is MNHEY and CDR2 is SVGAGI. J lost 2 bases, V lost 0 bases, and 2 bases had no gene match.

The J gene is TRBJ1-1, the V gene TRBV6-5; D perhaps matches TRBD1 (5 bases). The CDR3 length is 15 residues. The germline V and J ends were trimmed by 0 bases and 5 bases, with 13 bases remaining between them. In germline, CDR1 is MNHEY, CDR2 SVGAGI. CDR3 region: CASSYSRGARTEAFF. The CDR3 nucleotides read TGTGCCAGCAGTTACTCACGGGGCGCGAGGACTGAAGCTTTCTTT.

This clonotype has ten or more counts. This CDR3 is CASSQGRETNYGYTF. As DNA, the CDR3 is TGCGCCAGCAGCCAAGGCCGGGAGACAAACTATGGCTACACCTTC. V usage is TRBV4-1 and J usage is TRBJ1-2; D unresolved. The CDR3 consists of 15 residues. Trimming took off 1 base at V and 2 bases at J, with 11 bases between the two ends. CDR1 is MGHRA and CDR2 is YSYEKL in the germline V gene.

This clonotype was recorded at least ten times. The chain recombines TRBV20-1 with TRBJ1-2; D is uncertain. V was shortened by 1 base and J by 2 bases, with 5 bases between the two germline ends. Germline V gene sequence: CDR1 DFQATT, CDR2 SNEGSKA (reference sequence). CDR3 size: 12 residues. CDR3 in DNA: TGCAGTGCTAGAGGAGGGAACTATGGCTACACCTTC. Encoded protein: CSARGGNYGYTF.

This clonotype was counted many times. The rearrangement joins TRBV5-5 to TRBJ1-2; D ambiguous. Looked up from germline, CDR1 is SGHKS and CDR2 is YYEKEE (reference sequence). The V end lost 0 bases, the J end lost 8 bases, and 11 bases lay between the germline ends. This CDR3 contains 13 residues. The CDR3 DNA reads TGTGCCAGCAGCTTGGTTGAGGGTGTGGGCTACACCTTC. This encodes CASSLVEGVGYTF.

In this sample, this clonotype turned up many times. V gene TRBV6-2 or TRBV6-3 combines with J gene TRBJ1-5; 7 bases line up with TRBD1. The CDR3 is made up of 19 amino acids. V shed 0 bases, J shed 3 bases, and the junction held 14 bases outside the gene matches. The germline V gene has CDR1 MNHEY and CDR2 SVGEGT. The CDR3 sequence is CASSYSLGGKEGANQPQHF. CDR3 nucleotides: TGTGCCAGCAGTTACTCCTTGGGTGGAAAGGAGGGGGCCAATCAGCCCCAGCATTTT.

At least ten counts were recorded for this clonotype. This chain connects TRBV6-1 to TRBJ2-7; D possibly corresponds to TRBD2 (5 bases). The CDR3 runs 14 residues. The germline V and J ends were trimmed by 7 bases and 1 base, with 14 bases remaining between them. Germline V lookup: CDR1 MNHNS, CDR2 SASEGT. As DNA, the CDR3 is TGTGCCAGCATGCCCCGGGGTCCTTCCTACGAGCAGTACTTC. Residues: CASMPRGPSYEQYF.

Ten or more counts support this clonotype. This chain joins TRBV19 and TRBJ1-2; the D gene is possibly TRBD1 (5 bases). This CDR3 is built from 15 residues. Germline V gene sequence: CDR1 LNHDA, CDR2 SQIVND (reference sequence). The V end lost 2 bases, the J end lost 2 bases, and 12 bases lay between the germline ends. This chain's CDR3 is CASSIFAAGNYGYTF. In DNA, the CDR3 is TGTGCCAGTAGTATATTTGCTGCAGGGAACTATGGCTACACCTTC.